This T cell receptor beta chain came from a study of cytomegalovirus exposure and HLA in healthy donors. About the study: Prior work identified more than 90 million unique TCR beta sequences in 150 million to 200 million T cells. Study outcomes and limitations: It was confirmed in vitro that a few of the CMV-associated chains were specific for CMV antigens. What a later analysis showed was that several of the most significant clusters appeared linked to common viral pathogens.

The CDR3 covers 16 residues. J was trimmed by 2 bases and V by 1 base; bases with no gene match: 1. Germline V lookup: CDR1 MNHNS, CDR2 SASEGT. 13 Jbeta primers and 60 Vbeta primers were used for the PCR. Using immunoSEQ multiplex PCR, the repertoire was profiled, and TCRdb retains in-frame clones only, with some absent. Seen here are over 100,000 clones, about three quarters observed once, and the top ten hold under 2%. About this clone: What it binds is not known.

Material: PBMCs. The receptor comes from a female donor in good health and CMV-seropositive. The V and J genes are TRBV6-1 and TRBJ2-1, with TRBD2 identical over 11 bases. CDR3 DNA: TGTGCCAGCAGTGAAGAGACTAGCGGGGCCTACAATGAGCAGTTCTTC. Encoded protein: CASSEETSGAYNEQFF.